A single sample is the source of the 14 T cell receptor beta chains below, sequenced in a study of T-cell memory formation after mild COVID-19. TCRdb reprocessed the 5' RACE reads via MiXCR and lists one record per CDR3 protein. The profile shows 470,000 or so distinct CDR3 sequences, around a quarter of them singletons. Sequenced input: PBMCs or a T cell subset sorted from them (not recorded which). These receptors were obtained from an adult woman who had mild COVID-19 (a few samples of this study predate the infection). Cell type and time point are not known.

The V and J genes are TRBV5-5 and TRBJ2-5; no definite D call. The germline V and J ends were trimmed by 2 bases and 5 bases, with 13 bases remaining between them. The CDR3 is made up of 14 amino acids. Per germline, CDR1 SGHKS and CDR2 YYEKEE (reference sequence). The CDR3 DNA sequence: TGTGCCAGCAGCTTCGCAGTAGGATGGGAGACCCAGTACTTC. Its protein product is CASSFAVGWETQYF.

The chain employs TRBV27 and TRBJ2-6, with TRBD1 matching over 10 bases. J lost 1 base, V lost 7 bases, and 10 bases had no gene match. The CDR3 runs 18 residues. Looked up from germline, CDR1 is MNHEY and CDR2 is SMNVEV (reference sequence). CDR3 sequence: CASTGGQGIGSGANVLTF. DNA for the CDR3: TGTGCCAGCACCGGGGGACAGGGGATAGGTTCTGGGGCCAACGTCCTGACTTTC.

The V gene is TRBV12-3 or TRBV12-4, the J gene TRBJ2-5; weak D call: TRBD2 (6 bases). The CDR3 is made up of 11 amino acids. CDR3 protein: CAVADQETQYF. In nucleotides, the CDR3 is TGTGCGGTAGCGGATCAAGAGACCCAGTACTTC.

The CDR3 DNA sequence: TGCAGTGCTAGAGCCGCCGGGACGGGGTGGGAGACCCAGTACTTC. Translating it yields CSARAAGTGWETQYF. V usage is TRBV20-1 and J usage is TRBJ2-5; D may correspond to TRBD1 or TRBD2 (5 bases each). Germline-derived CDR1 and CDR2 are DFQATT and SNEGSKA (reference sequence). The V end lost 1 base, the J end lost 5 bases, and 17 bases lay between the germline ends. This CDR3 region has 15 residues.

The V call is TRBV6-6, the J call TRBJ2-1, with 10 bases fitting TRBD1. Germline CDR1 reads MNHNY; CDR2 reads SVGAGI (reference sequence). Trimming removed 6 bases from V and 7 bases from J; junction bases left unmatched: 9. The CDR3 totals 15 residues. The chain's CDR3 is CASRPPGTGVNEQFF. CDR3 coding DNA: TGTGCCAGCAGACCTCCTGGGACAGGGGTTAATGAGCAGTTCTTC.

The chain carries TRBV5-1 and TRBJ1-4, with 9 bases matching TRBD1. The CDR3 has 15 amino acids. Trimming removed 4 bases from V and 8 bases from J; junction bases left unmatched: 9. Per germline, CDR1 SGHRS and CDR2 YFSETQ. Here the CDR3 DNA reads TGCGCCAGCAGCCCCTGGGACAGGGAAGGGGAAAAACTGTTTTTT. It is translated as CASSPWDREGEKLFF.

The count of this clonotype is one. The rearrangement joins TRBV11-2 to TRBJ2-2, with 9 nucleotides matching TRBD1. Germline CDR1 reads SGHAT; CDR2 reads FQNNGV. The CDR3 is 14 residues long. The junction had 4 bases not matched to a gene; V was cut back by 5 bases and J by 6 bases. This chain's CDR3 is CASSTRDRAGELFF. The DNA of the CDR3 is TGTGCCAGCAGCACCCGGGACAGGGCCGGGGAGCTGTTTTTT.

Only a few counts were recorded for this clonotype. V gene TRBV5-1 combines with J gene TRBJ1-6; the D gene is possibly TRBD1 (6 bases). V was trimmed by 0 bases and J by 7 bases, leaving 11 bases between them. From germline, CDR1 is SGHRS and CDR2 YFSETQ. This CDR3 has 15 amino acids. The CDR3 bases are TGCGCCAGCAGCTTGGGGGCAGGGGAGAATTCACCCCTCCACTTT. This gives the protein CASSLGAGENSPLHF.

The V gene is TRBV19, the J gene TRBJ1-4, with D uncertain. Trimming shortened V by 1 base and J by 6 bases, and 6 bases separated the two germline ends. Germline loops: CDR1 LNHDA, CDR2 SQIVND (reference sequence). The CDR3 loop spans 13 amino acids. CDR3 residues: CASSIGLYEKLFF. DNA of the CDR3: TGTGCCAGTAGTATAGGGCTTTATGAAAAACTGTTTTTT. Full variable domain (outside the CDR3, taken from reference TRBV19 and TRBJ1-4): DGGITQSPKYLFRKEGQNVTLSCEQNLNHDAMYWYRQDPGQGLRLIYYSQIVNDFQKGDIAEGYSVSREKKESFPLTVTSAQKNPTAFYLCASSIGLYEKLFFGSGTQLSVL.

The CDR3: CASSRLRKTQYF. The CDR3 DNA reads as TGTGCCAGCAGCCGACTACGTAAAACGCAGTATTTT. This rearrangement joins TRBV12-3 or TRBV12-4 to TRBJ2-3, with D perhaps matching TRBD2 (5 bases). CDR3 length: 12 amino acids. The V gene lost 6 bases and the J gene lost 9 bases, with 13 bases spanning the gap.

V usage is TRBV6-1 and J usage is TRBJ1-4; TRBD1 aligns across 8 bases. Looked up from germline, CDR1 is MNHNS and CDR2 is SASEGT. The CDR3 consists of 15 residues. V gave up 2 bases and J gave up 8 bases; unmatched junction bases: 7. In nucleotides, the CDR3 is TGTGCCAGCAGTGAATCCCAGGGGGCCTTAGAAAAACTGTTTTTT. It is translated as CASSESQGALEKLFF.

The chain has TRBV16 and TRBJ1-5; 8 bases align to TRBD1. The CDR3 spans 15 residues. Germline lookup yields CDR1 KGHSY and CDR2 FQNENV. Germline trimming cut 2 bases from V and 6 bases from J; bases unmatched to any gene: 6. CDR3 region: CASSQDRGWIQPQHF. CDR3 bases: TGTGCCAGCAGCCAAGACAGGGGATGGATTCAGCCCCAGCATTTT. Full variable domain (rest looked up from reference TRBV16 and TRBJ1-5): GEEVAQTPKHLVRGEGQKAKLYCAPIKGHSYVFWYQQVLKNEFKFLISFQNENVFDETGMPKERFSAKCLPNSPCSLEIQATKLEDSAVYFCASSQDRGWIQPQHFGDGTRLSIL.

This clonotype was seen more than once but under ten times. The chain uses TRBV7-9 and TRBJ2-3, with 11 bases lining up with TRBD2. This CDR3 contains 16 residues. Per germline, CDR1 SEHNR and CDR2 FQNEAQ (reference sequence). The trim removed 5 bases at V and 0 bases at J, leaving 4 bases unmatched. CDR3 DNA: TGTGCCAGCAGCCCATGGACTAGCGGGAGCACAGATACGCAGTATTTT. Its protein is CASSPWTSGSTDTQYF.

The chain carries TRBV6-6 and TRBJ2-1, with TRBD2 identical over 7 bases. Looked up from germline, CDR1 is MNHNY and CDR2 is SVGAGI (reference sequence). The ends lost 2 bases at V and 10 bases at J; junction bases unmatched: 11. The CDR3 consists of 15 residues. CDR3 residues: CASSYGDYFIEEQFF. The CDR3 DNA sequence: TGTGCCAGCAGTTACGGGGACTACTTCATAGAGGAGCAGTTCTTC.